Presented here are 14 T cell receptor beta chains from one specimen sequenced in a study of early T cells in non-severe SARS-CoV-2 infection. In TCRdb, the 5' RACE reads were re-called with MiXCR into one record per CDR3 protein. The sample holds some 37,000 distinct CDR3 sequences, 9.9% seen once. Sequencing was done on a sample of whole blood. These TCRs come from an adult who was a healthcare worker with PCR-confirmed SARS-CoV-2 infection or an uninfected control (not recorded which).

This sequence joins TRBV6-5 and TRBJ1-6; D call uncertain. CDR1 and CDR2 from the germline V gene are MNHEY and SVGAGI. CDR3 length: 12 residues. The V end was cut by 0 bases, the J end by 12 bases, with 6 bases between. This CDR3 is CASSYSGKPLHF. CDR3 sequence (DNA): TGTGCCAGCAGTTACTCGGGGAAACCCCTCCACTTT.

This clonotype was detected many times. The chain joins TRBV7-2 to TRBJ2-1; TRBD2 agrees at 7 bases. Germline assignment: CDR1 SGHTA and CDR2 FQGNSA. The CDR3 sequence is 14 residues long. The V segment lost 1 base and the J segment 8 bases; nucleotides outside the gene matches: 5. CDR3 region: CASSLGLLAHEQFF. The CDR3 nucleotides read TGTGCCAGCAGCTTAGGACTACTAGCGCATGAGCAGTTCTTC.

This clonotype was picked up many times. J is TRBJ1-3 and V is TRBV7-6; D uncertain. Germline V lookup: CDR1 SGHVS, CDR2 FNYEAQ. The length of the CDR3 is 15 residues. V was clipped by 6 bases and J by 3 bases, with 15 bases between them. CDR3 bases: TGTGCCAGCAGTTCTGATGAGGGCTTTGGAAACACCATATATTTT. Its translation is CASSSDEGFGNTIYF.

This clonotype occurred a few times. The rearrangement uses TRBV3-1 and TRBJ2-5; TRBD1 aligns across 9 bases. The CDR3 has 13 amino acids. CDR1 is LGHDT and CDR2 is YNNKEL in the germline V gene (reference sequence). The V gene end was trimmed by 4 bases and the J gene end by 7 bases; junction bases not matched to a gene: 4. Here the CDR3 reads CASSRDRVGTQYF. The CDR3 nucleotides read TGTGCCAGCAGCCGGGACAGGGTCGGGACCCAGTACTTC.

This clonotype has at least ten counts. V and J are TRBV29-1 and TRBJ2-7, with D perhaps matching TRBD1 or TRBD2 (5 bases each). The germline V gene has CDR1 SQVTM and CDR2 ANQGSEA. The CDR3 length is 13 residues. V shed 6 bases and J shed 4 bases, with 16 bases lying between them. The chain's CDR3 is CSVAAGGRYEQYF. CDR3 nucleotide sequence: TGCAGCGTAGCAGCTGGGGGACGGTACGAGCAGTACTTC.

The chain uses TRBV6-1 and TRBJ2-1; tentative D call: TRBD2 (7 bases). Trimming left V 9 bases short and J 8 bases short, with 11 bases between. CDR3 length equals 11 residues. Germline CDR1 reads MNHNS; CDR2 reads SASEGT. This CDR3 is CASRGGHEQFF. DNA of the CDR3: TGTGCCAGTAGGGGGGGGCATGAGCAGTTCTTC.

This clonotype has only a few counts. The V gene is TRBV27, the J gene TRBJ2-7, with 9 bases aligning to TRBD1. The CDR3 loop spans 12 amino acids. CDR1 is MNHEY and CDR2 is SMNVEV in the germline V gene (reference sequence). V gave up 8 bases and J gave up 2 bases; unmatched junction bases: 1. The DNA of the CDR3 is TGTGCCAGCGGACAGGGGACCTACGAGCAGTACTTC. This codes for CASGQGTYEQYF.

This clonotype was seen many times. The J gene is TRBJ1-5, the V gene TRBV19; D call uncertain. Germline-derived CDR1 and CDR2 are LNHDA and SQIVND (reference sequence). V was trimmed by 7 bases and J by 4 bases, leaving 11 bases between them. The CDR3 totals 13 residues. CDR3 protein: CASTTISNQPQHF. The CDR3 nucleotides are TGTGCCAGTACTACCATCTCGAATCAGCCCCAGCATTTT.

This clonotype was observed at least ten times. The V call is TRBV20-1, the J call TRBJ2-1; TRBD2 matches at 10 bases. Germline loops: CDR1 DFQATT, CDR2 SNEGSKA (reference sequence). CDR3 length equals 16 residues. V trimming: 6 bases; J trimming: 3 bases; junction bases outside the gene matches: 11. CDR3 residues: CSAHPTSGDNYNEQFF. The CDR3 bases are TGCAGTGCGCACCCTACTAGCGGGGATAACTACAATGAGCAGTTCTTC.

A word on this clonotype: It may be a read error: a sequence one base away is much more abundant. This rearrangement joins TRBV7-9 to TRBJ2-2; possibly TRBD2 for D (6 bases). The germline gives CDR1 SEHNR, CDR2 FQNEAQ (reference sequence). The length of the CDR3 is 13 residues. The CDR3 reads CASSLAGGGELYF. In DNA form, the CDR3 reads TGTGCCAGCAGCTTAGCGGGCGGCGGGGAGCTGTATTTT.

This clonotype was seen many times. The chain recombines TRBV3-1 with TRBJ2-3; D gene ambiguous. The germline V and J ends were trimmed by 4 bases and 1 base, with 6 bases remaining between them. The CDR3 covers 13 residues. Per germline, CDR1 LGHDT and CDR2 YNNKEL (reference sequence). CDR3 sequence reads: CASSPRGTDTQYF. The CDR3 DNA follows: TGTGCCAGCAGCCCCCGGGGCACAGATACGCAGTATTTT.

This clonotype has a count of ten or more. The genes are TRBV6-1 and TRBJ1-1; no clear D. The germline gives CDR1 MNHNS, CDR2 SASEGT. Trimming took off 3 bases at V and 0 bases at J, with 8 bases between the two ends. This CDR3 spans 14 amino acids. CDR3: CASSDIGMNTEAFF. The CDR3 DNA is TGTGCCAGCAGTGATATAGGAATGAACACTGAAGCTTTCTTT.

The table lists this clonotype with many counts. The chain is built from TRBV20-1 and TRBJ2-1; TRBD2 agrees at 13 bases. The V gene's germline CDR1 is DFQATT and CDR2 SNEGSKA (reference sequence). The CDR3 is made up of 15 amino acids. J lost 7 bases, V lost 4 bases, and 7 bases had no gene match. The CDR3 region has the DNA TGCAGTGCTACCGCTAGGACTAGCGGGGGAAATGAGCAGTTCTTC. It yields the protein CSATARTSGGNEQFF.

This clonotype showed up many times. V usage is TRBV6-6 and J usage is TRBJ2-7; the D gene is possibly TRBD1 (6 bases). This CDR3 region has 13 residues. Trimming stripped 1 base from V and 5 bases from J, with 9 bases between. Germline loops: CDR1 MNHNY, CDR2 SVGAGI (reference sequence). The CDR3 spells CASSYFRGDEQYF. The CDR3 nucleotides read TGTGCCAGCAGTTACTTCAGGGGTGACGAGCAGTACTTC.